This T cell receptor beta chain is from a study of siplizumab effects on memory and regulatory T cells. The study, taken as a whole, reports: Siplizumab significantly brought down the alloreactive sequences that trace back to unstimulated CD4+ memory cells. An assignable naive or memory phenotype was lacking in roughly 75-95% of proliferating CD4+ or CD8+ clones.

V gave up 3 bases and J gave up 0 bases, with 13 bases separating them. Germline V gene sequence: CDR1 SGHRS, CDR2 YFSETQ. This CDR3 comprises 16 residues. As concerns this clone: Its antigen is unidentified.

Clones were read by immunoSEQ multiplex PCR, and TCRdb kept only the in-frame ones, dropping some. The sample yields about 100,000 clones, more than 90% seen once. The clonotype comes from a human donor in good health. The chain uses TRBV5-1 and TRBJ2-1; perhaps TRBD1 as D (5 bases). Material for sequencing was CD4+ T cells sorted from blood. The CDR3 DNA reads TGCGCCAGCAGCTCCCTGGGGCAAAGCTCCTACAATGAGCAGTTCTTC. Protein sequence: CASSSLGQSSYNEQFF.